The 5 T cell receptor beta chains below were found in one sample sequenced in a study of T-cell memory formation after mild COVID-19. TCRdb re-analysed the 5' RACE reads in MiXCR, keeping a single row per CDR3 protein. In the table there are 60,000 to 65,000 distinct CDR3 sequences, 9.3% of which are singletons. Sequencing input: PBMCs or a T cell subset sorted from them (not recorded which). These receptors originate from a man between 18 and 35 years old who had mild COVID-19 (a few samples of this study predate the infection). Cell type and time point are not known.

The sample holds one count of this clonotype. A much larger clone lies one base from this, so it may be a read error. The rearrangement uses TRBV4-3 and TRBJ2-3; no clear D gene. There are 13 residues in the CDR3. CDR1 is LGHNA and CDR2 is YSLEER in the germline V gene. V was cut by 7 bases and J by 6 bases, with 14 bases left in between. The CDR3 region is CASTRLLTDTQYF. CDR3 bases: TGCGCCAGCACCCGTCTTCTCACGGATACGCAGTATTTT.

This clonotype came up a few times. V gene TRBV5-1 combines with J gene TRBJ2-3; the D gene is possibly TRBD2 (6 bases). Germline lookup yields CDR1 SGHRS and CDR2 YFSETQ. V was clipped by 4 bases and J by 0 bases, with 15 bases between them. The CDR3 length is 16 residues. CDR3 protein: CASSPDAGTSTDTQYF. As DNA, the CDR3 is TGCGCCAGCAGCCCTGACGCCGGGACTAGCACAGATACGCAGTATTTT.

This clonotype has just a few counts. The chain links TRBV7-2 to TRBJ2-3; TRBD2 might be the D (5 bases). There are 17 residues in the CDR3. Between the trimmed V and J ends, which lost 5 bases and 7 bases, there was a span of 25 bases. Germline V CDR1 and CDR2: SGHTA, FQGNSA. CDR3 region: CASSANGAATAKNTQYF. The CDR3 DNA sequence: TGTGCCAGCAGCGCCAATGGAGCGGCCACGGCTAAGAATACGCAGTATTTT. The whole variable domain, remainder taken from reference TRBV7-2 and TRBJ2-3, is GAGVSQSPSNKVTEKGKDVELRCDPISGHTALYWYRQSLGQGLEFLIYFQGNSAPDKSGLPSDRFSAERTGGSVSTLTIQRTQQEDSAVYLCASSANGAATAKNTQYFGPGTRLTVL.

The V gene is TRBV4-2, the J gene TRBJ1-2, with no clear D. The V gene's germline CDR1 is LGHNA and CDR2 YNFKEQ. The V and J ends lost 0 bases and 8 bases respectively, with 13 bases between them. The length of the CDR3 is 14 residues. CDR3 protein: CASSQDSSGFGYTF. In nucleotides, the CDR3 is TGTGCCAGCAGCCAAGACAGTTCGGGGTTCGGCTACACCTTC.

This chain links TRBV28 with TRBJ2-3; 7 bases fit TRBD2. CDR1 and CDR2 (germline): MDHEN, SYDVKM. CDR3 length: 16 amino acids. V gave up 2 bases and J gave up 0 bases; unmatched junction bases: 5. CDR3 sequence: CASSLGRGSSTDTQYF. As DNA, the CDR3 is TGTGCCAGCAGTTTAGGGCGGGGGAGTAGCACAGATACGCAGTATTTT.